These T cell receptor beta chains were read from a single sample in a study of blood T cell repertoires in COVID-19. Produced via immunoSEQ multiplex PCR; TCRdb's table is partial and in-frame only. The data show about 100,000 clones, with less than 90% seen just once and approximately 7.3% held by the top ten. The source material was peripheral blood. These receptors were obtained from a young man in a cohort sampled during active COVID-19. Both conserved end residues are part of each CDR3. A D gene is named only where the DNA matches it firmly. Some rows have no size entry. The others give once, few or many, or a class for an expanded clone.

j_call,v_call,clone_size,d_call,cdr3_nt,cdr3_aa
TRBJ2-3,TRBV7-8,.,TRBD1,TGTGCCAGCAGCGCCGGACAGGGGGCTAGCACAGATACGCAGTATTTT,CASSAGQGASTDTQYF
TRBJ2-7,TRBV4-3,.,.,TGCGCCAGCAGCCAAGATTCCGGTTACTACGAGCAGTACTTC,CASSQDSGYYEQYF
TRBJ2-7,TRBV6-5,once,TRBD2,TGTGCCAGCATGCTAGGCGGGGGGGTTTACGAGCAGTACTTC,CASMLGGGVYEQYF
TRBJ2-3,TRBV18,.,TRBD2,TGTGCCAGCTCACCGCCTAGCGGGGGGGCCGGAGATACGCAGTATTTT,CASSPPSGGAGDTQYF
TRBJ2-1,TRBV7-9,.,TRBD2,TGTGCCAGCAGCCTTTCCGCGGGGGTCTACAATGAGCAGTTCTTC,CASSLSAGVYNEQFF
TRBJ2-3,TRBV6-4,once,TRBD2,TGTGCCAGCAGAAGGACTAGCGGACCCACAGATACGCAGTATTTT,CASRRTSGPTDTQYF
TRBJ2-7,TRBV6-5,.,TRBD1,TGTGCCAGCCAACAGGGGCCCTGGTACGAGCAGTACTTC,CASQQGPWYEQYF
TRBJ2-7,TRBV6-5,.,TRBD1,TGTGCCAGCAGTCGGACAGGAGACTACGAGCAGTACTTC,CASSRTGDYEQYF
TRBJ1-2,TRBV5-6,.,.,TGTGCCAGCGCCTCGGGGGGCTATGGCTACACCTTC,CASASGGYGYTF
TRBJ1-2,TRBV24-1,.,TRBD1,TGTGCCACCAGTGATCGACAGGGCCTAGGCTACACCTTC,CATSDRQGLGYTF
TRBJ2-7,TRBV7-2,.,.,TGTGCCAGCAGTCCGGACAGCGGGAAGACCTACGAGCAGTACTTC,CASSPDSGKTYEQYF
TRBJ2-1,TRBV6-5,.,TRBD2,TGTGCCAGCAGCACCTTAGCGGGGGGGCATGAGCAGTTCTTC,CASSTLAGGHEQFF
TRBJ2-1,TRBV4-2,once,TRBD2,TGTGCCAGCAGCCAAGAGGGAGGACTAGCAAACCACAATGAGCAGTTCTTC,CASSQEGGLANHNEQFF
TRBJ2-2,TRBV5-5,.,.,TGTGCCAGCAGCTTGGCGGTCGCCATTGCCGGGGAGCTGTTTTTT,CASSLAVAIAGELFF
TRBJ2-7,TRBV6-6,.,.,TGTGCCAGCAGCCACGGGGTAGCGGTCTACGAGCAGTACTTC,CASSHGVAVYEQYF
TRBJ2-5,TRBV10-3,once,.,TGTGCCATCAGTGACTTAGGTGGGCAGGGAGAGACCCAGTACTTC,CAISDLGGQGETQYF
TRBJ2-5,TRBV5-1,few,TRBD1,TGCGCCAGCAGACGGACAGGGGAAGAGACCCAGTACTTC,CASRRTGEETQYF
TRBJ1-5,TRBV19,.,.,TGTGCCAGTAGTATTAGGTACGGGAATAGCAATCAGCCCCAGCATTTT,CASSIRYGNSNQPQHF